The entry that follows covers one TCR beta chain sequence. Autoimmune disease history or systemic immunosuppression barred patients. This sample is part of a study of OX40 agonist ivuxolimab in advanced cancers. The CDR3 has 14 residues. J gave up 4 bases and V 5 bases, and 5 bases lay outside the gene matches. The germline V gene has CDR1 SGHTA and CDR2 FQGNSA. Only in-frame clones appear in the TCRdb table, and some are missing; sequencing was by immunoSEQ multiplex PCR. The sample has about 64,000 clones; roughly four fifths are singletons. The sequence derives from an adult with an advanced solid tumor such as melanoma, head and neck, liver or kidney cancer. The source was CD4+ or CD8+ T cells sorted from blood, collected in a trial of the OX40 agonist ivuxolimab. The gene calls are TRBV7-2 and TRBJ1-2; 9 bases match TRBD1. The CDR3 here is CASSQQTGGYGYTF. CDR3 nucleotides: TGTGCCAGCAGCCAACAGACAGGGGGCTATGGCTACACCTTC.